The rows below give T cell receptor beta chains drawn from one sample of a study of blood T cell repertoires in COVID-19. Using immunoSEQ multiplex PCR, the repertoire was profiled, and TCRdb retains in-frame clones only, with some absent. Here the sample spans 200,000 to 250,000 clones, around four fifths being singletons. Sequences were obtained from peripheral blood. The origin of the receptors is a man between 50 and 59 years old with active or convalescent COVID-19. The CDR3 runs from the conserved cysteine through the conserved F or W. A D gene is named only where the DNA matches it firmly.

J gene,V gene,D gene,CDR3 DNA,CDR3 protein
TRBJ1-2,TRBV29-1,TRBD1,TGCAGCGCCGGGGACAGTTTAAGCGGCTACACCTTC,CSAGDSLSGYTF
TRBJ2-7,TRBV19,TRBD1,TGTGCCAGTAGTATAGAACTTGGGACAGGGTCCGAGCAGTACTTC,CASSIELGTGSEQYF
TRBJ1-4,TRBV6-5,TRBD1,TGTGCCACCCCGGGACAGGGAGATGAAAAACTGTTTTTT,CATPGQGDEKLFF
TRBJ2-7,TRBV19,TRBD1,TGTGCCAGTAGTTCCCTAAACAGGGGTGCCTACGAGCAGTACTTC,CASSSLNRGAYEQYF
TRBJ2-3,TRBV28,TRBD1,TGTGCCAGCAGCCCGACAGGGGGGACCACAGATACGCAGTATTTT,CASSPTGGTTDTQYF
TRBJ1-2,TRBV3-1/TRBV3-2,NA,TGTGCCAGCAGCCCGAAGGGGGATGGCTACACCTTC,CASSPKGDGYTF
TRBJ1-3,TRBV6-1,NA,TGTGCCAGCAGTGAATGGTGGGGGGGGTCCACCATATATTTT,CASSEWWGGSTIYF
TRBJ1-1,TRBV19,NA,TGTGCCAGTAGTATAGACAGGTTGAACACTGAAGCTTTCTTT,CASSIDRLNTEAFF
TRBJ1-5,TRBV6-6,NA,TGTGCCAGCAGTACATCGAGGGGGAGCAATCAGCCCCAGCATTTT,CASSTSRGSNQPQHF
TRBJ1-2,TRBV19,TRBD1,TGTGCCAGTAGCAACAGGGGCCAGAGGGATGGCTACACCTTC,CASSNRGQRDGYTF
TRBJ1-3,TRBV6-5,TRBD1,TGTGCCAGCACCGACAGGGGCTCTGGAAACACCATATATTTT,CASTDRGSGNTIYF
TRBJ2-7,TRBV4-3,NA,TGCGCCAGCAGCCAAGATAGACAGACTGGACCCTACGAGCAGTACTTC,CASSQDRQTGPYEQYF
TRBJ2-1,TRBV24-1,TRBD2,TGTGCCACCAGTGAGGCCGGGACTAGCCTCTACAATGAGCAGTTCTTC,CATSEAGTSLYNEQFF
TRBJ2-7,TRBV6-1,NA,TGTGCCAGCAGTGAAGACTCGTCGGGGGGCTCCGAGCAGTACTTC,CASSEDSSGGSEQYF